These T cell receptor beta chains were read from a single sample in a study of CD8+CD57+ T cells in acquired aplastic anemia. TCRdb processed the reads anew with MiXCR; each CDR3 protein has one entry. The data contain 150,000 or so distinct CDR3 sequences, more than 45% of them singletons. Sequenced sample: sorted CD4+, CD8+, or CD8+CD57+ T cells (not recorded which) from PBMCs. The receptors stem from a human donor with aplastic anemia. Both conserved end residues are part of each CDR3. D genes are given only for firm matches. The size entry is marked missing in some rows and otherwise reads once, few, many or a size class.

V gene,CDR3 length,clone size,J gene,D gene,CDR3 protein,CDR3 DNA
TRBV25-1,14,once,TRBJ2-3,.,CASSGIQGTDTQYF,TGTGCCAGCAGCGGAATACAGGGTACAGATACGCAGTATTTT
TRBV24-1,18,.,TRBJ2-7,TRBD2,CATSDSRGGGYSSYEQYF,TGTGCCACCAGTGATTCGCGGGGGGGGGGCTATAGCTCCTACGAGCAGTACTTC
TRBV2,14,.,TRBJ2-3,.,CASSDVRGTDTQYF,TGTGCCAGCAGTGATGTCAGGGGCACAGATACGCAGTATTTT
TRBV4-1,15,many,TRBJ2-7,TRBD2,CASSHLAGALYEQYF,TGCGCCAGCAGCCACCTAGCGGGGGCCCTTTACGAGCAGTACTTC
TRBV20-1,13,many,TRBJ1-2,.,CSARPNRGYGYTF,TGCAGTGCTAGACCCAACCGAGGTTATGGCTACACCTTC
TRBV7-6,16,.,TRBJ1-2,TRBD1,CASSLYPGQGADGYTF,TGTGCCAGCAGCTTATACCCCGGACAGGGGGCAGATGGCTACACCTTC
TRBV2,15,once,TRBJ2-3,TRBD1,CASTRTGVSNQPQYF,TGTGCCAGCACCCGAACAGGGGTGAGCAATCAGCCCCAGTATTTT
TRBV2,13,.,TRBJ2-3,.,CAGSGRDTDTRYF,TGTGCCGGCAGTGGTCGCGACACAGATACGCGGTATTTT
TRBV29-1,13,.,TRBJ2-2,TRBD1,CSVEGQGPGELFF,TGCAGCGTTGAGGGACAGGGCCCCGGGGAGCTGTTTTTT
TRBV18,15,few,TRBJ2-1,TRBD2,CASSPLVAGHNEQFF,TGTGCCAGCTCACCTTTGGTAGCGGGGCACAATGAGCAGTTCTTC
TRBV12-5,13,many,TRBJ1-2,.,CASGLVPGGGYTF,TGTGCTAGTGGTTTGGTACCGGGGGGCGGCTACACCTTC
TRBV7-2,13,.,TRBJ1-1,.,CASSLVRNTEAFF,TGTGCCAGCAGCTTAGTTCGGAACACTGAAGCTTTCTTT
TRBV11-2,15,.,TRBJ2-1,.,CASSLRSGIANEQFF,TGTGCCAGCAGCTTAAGATCCGGCATTGCGAATGAGCAGTTCTTC
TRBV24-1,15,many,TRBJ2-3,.,CATSDAGGRPDTQYF,TGTGCCACCAGTGACGCCGGGGGTCGGCCAGATACGCAGTATTTT
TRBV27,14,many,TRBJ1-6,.,CASRTFEPSSPLHF,TGTGCCAGCAGGACGTTCGAACCCTCCTCACCCCTCCACTTT
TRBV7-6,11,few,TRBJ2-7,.,CASATIYEQYF,TGTGCCAGCGCCACCATCTACGAGCAGTACTTC
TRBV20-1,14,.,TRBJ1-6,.,CSALVRDRGRALHF,TGCAGTGCTTTGGTCCGGGACCGCGGGAGGGCCCTCCACTTT
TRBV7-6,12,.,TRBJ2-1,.,CASSPGVAEQFF,TGTGCCAGCAGCCCTGGGGTTGCTGAGCAGTTCTTC
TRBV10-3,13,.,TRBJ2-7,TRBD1,CASRRTGGYEQYF,TGTGCCAGCAGGAGAACAGGGGGCTACGAGCAGTACTTC
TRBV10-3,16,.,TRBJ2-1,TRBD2,CAISEWTSGAYNEQFF,TGTGCCATCAGTGAGTGGACTAGCGGGGCGTACAATGAGCAGTTCTTC
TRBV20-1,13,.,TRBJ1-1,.,CSARGREGPEAFF,TGCAGTGCTAGAGGGCGGGAGGGTCCTGAAGCTTTCTTT
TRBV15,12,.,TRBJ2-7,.,CATSRSSYEQYF,TGTGCCACCAGCCGTTCTTCCTACGAGCAGTACTTC
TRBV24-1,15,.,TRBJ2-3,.,CATSDLGLPTDTQYF,TGTGCCACCAGTGATTTGGGACTGCCCACAGATACGCAGTATTTT
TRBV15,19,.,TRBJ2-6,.,CATSRGESGPGSGANVLTF,TGTGCCACCAGCAGAGGGGAGTCGGGGCCCGGCTCTGGGGCCAACGTCCTGACTTTC
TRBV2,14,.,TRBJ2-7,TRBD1,CASMRGQGSYEQYF,TGTGCCAGCATGAGGGGACAGGGCTCCTACGAGCAGTACTTC
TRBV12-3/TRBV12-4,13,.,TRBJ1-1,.,CASSLGPRYEAFF,TGTGCCAGCAGTTTGGGACCAAGATATGAAGCTTTCTTT
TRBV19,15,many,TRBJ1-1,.,CASFSATHGNTEAFF,TGTGCCAGTTTCTCGGCCACCCATGGGAACACTGAAGCTTTCTTT
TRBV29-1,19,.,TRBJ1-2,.,CSVEDLPLRTRVWSYGYTF,TGCAGCGTTGAAGATCTTCCCCTCCGAACGAGGGTCTGGAGCTATGGCTACACCTTC
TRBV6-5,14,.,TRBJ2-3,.,CASSSGGLKDTQYF,TGTGCCAGCAGTTCCGGGGGCTTAAAAGATACGCAGTATTTT
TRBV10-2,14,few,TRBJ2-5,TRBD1,CASRPGQGTETQYF,TGCGCCAGCAGGCCGGGACAGGGGACAGAGACCCAGTACTTC
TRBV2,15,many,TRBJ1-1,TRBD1,CASRPQTGGNTEAFF,TGTGCCAGCAGACCCCAGACAGGGGGGAACACTGAAGCTTTCTTT
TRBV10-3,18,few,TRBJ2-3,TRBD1,CAISERPLGDRSTDTQYF,TGTGCCATCAGTGAGAGACCCCTAGGGGACAGGAGCACAGATACGCAGTATTTT
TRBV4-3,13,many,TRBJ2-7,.,CASSLRPGDEQYF,TGCGCCAGCAGCCTCAGACCTGGGGACGAGCAGTACTTC
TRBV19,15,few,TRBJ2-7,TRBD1,CASSRYRGTLYEQYF,TGTGCCAGTAGTAGGTACAGGGGTACCCTCTACGAGCAGTACTTC
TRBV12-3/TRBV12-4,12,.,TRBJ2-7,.,CASSPGTHLAYF,TGTGCCAGCAGTCCAGGGACCCATTTAGCGTACTTC
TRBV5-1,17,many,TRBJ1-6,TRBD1,CASRGLGTGVSNSPLHF,TGCGCCAGCAGGGGTTTGGGGACAGGTGTATCCAATTCACCCCTCCACTTT
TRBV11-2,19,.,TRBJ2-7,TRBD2,CASSLDVGTSGRFGYEQYF,TGTGCCAGCAGCTTAGATGTAGGGACTAGCGGGAGATTTGGTTACGAGCAGTACTTC
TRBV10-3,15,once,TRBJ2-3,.,CAISESTFATDTQYF,TGTGCCATCAGTGAGTCGACGTTCGCAACAGATACGCAGTATTTT
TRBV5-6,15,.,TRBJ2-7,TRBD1,CASSVPGQAGNEQYF,TGTGCCAGCAGCGTACCGGGACAGGCTGGCAACGAGCAGTACTTC
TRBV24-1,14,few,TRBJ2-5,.,CATSGTVLQETQYF,TGTGCCACCAGTGGGACGGTACTCCAAGAGACCCAGTACTTC
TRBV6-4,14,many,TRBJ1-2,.,CASSEVPMNYGYTF,TGTGCCAGCAGTGAAGTACCCATGAACTATGGCTACACCTTC
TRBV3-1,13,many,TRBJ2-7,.,CASSQALRYEQYF,TGTGCCAGCAGCCAAGCACTGCGCTACGAGCAGTACTTC
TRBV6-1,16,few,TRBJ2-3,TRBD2,CASTRLAGGQADTQYF,TGTGCCAGCACCCGACTAGCGGGGGGGCAGGCAGATACGCAGTATTTT
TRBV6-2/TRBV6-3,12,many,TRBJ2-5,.,CASGQTQETQYF,TGTGCCAGCGGGCAGACCCAAGAGACCCAGTACTTC
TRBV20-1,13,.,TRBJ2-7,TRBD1,CSAREWTGNEQYF,TGCAGTGCTAGAGAATGGACAGGGAACGAGCAGTACTTC
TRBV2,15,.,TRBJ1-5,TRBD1,CASSEASQGSSPQHF,TGTGCCAGCAGTGAAGCATCACAGGGGTCATCGCCCCAGCATTTT
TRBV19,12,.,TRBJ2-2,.,CASSIPAGELVF,TGTGCCAGTAGTATCCCGGCCGGGGAGCTGGTTTTT
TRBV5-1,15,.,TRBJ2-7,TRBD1,CASSPYGTVAYEQYF,TGCGCCAGCAGCCCTTACGGGACAGTAGCCTACGAGCAGTACTTC
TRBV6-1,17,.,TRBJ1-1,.,CASSEAPIWEVSTEAFF,TGTGCCAGCAGTGAAGCACCTATCTGGGAGGTAAGCACTGAAGCTTTCTTT
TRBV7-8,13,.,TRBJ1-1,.,CASSRQMNTEAFF,TGTGCCAGCAGCCGGCAAATGAACACTGAAGCTTTCTTT
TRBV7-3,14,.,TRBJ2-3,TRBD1,CASRQQGGTDTQYF,TGTGCCAGCAGGCAACAGGGGGGCACAGATACGCAGTATTTT
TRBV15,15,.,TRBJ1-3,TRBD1,CATAKVQTGTNTIYF,TGTGCCACCGCAAAAGTTCAGACAGGGACGAACACCATATATTTT
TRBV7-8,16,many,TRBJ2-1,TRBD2,CASSFGSIAGGPEQFF,TGTGCCAGCAGCTTCGGGAGTATAGCGGGAGGGCCTGAGCAGTTCTTC
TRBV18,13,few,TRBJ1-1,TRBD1,CASSQTGYTEAFF,TGTGCCAGCTCACAGACAGGGTACACTGAAGCTTTCTTT
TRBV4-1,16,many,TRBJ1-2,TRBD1,CASSQVGTGAILGYTF,TGCGCCAGCAGCCAGGTGGGGACAGGAGCAATTCTTGGCTACACCTTC
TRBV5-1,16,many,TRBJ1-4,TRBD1,CASSANAGTGSEKLFF,TGCGCCAGCAGCGCCAATGCCGGGACAGGGAGTGAAAAACTGTTTTTT
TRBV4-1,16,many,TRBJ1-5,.,CASSTFPTDSNQPQHF,TGCGCCAGCAGCACTTTCCCGACGGATAGCAATCAGCCCCAGCATTTT
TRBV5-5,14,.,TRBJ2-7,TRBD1,CASTPGTGSYEQYF,TGTGCCAGCACCCCCGGGACAGGCTCCTACGAGCAGTACTTC
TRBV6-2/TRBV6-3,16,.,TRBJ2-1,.,CASSYSPGQGPNEQFF,TGTGCCAGCAGTTACTCGCCGGGACAAGGTCCCAATGAGCAGTTCTTC